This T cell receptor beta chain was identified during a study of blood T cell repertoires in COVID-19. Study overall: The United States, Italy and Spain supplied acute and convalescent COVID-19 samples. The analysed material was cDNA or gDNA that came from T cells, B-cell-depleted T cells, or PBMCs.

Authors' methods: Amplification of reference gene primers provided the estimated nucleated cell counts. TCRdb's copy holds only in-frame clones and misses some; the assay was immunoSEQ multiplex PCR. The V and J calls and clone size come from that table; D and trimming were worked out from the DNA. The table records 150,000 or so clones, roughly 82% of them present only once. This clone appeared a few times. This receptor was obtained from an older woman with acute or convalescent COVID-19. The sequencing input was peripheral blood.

CDR3 residues: CASSEWDRDNQPQHF. The CDR3 bases are TGTGCCAGCAGCGAATGGGACAGGGACAATCAGCCCCAGCATTTT. J is TRBJ1-5 and V is TRBV7-6; 9 bases agree with TRBD1. Germline-derived CDR1 and CDR2 are SGHVS and FNYEAQ. J was trimmed by 3 bases and V by 5 bases; bases with no gene match: 5. CDR3 length: 15 amino acids.